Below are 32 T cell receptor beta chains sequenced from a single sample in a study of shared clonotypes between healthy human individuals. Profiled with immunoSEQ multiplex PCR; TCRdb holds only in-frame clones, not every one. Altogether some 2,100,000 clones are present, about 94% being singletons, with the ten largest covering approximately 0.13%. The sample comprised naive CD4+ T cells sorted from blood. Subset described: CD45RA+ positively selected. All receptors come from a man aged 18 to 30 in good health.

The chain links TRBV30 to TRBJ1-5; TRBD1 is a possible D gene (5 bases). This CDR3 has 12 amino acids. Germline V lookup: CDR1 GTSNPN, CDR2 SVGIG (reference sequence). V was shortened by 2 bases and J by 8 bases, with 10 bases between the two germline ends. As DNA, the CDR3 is TGTGCCTGGAGTTCAGCAGGGAAGCCCCAGCATTTT. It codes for CAWSSAGKPQHF.

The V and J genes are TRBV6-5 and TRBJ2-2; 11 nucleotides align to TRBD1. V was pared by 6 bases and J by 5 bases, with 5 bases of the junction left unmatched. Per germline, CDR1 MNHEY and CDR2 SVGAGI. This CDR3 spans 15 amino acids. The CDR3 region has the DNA TGTGCCAGCAGATCCGGGACAGGGGGGACCGGGGAGCTGTTTTTT. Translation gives CASRSGTGGTGELFF.

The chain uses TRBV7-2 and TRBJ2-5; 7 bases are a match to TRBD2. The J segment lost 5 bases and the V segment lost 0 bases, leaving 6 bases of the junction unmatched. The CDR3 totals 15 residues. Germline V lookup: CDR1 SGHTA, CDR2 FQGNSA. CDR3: CASSLAGGPTETQYF. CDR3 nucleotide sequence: TGTGCCAGCAGCTTAGCGGGAGGGCCCACGGAGACCCAGTACTTC.

The CDR3 here is CASTKWIPGQPQHF. CDR3 DNA sequence: TGTGCCAGCACCAAGTGGATTCCCGGTCAGCCCCAGCATTTT. This rearrangement joins TRBV21-1 to TRBJ1-5. TRBV21-1 is annotated as a pseudogene. The CDR3 extends over 14 amino acids.

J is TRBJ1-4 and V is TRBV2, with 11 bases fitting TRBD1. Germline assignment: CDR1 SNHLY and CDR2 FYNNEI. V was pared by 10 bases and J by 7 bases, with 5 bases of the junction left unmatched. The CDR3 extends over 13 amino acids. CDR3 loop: CATADRGPEKLFF. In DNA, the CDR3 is TGTGCCACTGCGGACAGGGGGCCTGAAAAACTGTTTTTT.

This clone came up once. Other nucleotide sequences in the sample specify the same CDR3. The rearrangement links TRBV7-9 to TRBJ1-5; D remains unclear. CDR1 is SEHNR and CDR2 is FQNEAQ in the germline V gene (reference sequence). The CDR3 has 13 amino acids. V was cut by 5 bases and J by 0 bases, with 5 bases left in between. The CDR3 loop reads CASSPYSNQPQHF. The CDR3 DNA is TGTGCCAGCAGCCCCTATAGCAATCAGCCCCAGCATTTT.

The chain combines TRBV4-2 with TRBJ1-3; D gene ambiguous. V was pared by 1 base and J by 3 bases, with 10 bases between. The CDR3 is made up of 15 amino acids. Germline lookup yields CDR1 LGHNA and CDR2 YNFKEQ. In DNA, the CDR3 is TGTGCCAGCAGCCAAGTCGAGGGTGGTGGAAACACCATATATTTT. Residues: CASSQVEGGGNTIYF.

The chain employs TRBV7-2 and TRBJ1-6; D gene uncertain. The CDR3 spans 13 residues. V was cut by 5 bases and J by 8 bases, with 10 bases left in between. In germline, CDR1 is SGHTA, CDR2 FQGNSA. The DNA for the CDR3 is TGTGCCAGCAGCGACCGAGGTTATTCACCCCTCCACTTT. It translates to CASSDRGYSPLHF.

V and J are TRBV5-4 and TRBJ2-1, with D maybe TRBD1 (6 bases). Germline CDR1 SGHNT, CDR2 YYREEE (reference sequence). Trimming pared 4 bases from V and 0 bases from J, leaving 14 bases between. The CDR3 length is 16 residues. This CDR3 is CASSMTGLSSYNEQFF. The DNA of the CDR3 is TGTGCCAGCAGCATGACAGGCCTTAGCTCCTACAATGAGCAGTTCTTC. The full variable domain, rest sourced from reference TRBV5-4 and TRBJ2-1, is ETGVTQSPTHLIKTRGQQVTLRCSSQSGHNTVSWYQQALGQGPQFIFQYYREEENGRGNFPPRFSGLQFPNYSSELNVNALELDDSALYLCASSMTGLSSYNEQFFGPGTRLTVL.

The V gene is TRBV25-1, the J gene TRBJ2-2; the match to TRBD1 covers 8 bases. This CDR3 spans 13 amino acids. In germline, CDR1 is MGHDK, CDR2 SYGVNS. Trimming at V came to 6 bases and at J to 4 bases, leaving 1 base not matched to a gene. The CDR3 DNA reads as TGTGCCAGCAGAGGACAGGGCACCGGGGAGCTGTTTTTT. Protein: CASRGQGTGELFF.

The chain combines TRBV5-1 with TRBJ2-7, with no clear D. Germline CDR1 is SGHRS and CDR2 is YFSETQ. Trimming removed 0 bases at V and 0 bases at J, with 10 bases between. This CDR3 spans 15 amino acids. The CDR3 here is CASSLVPESSYEQYF. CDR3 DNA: TGCGCCAGCAGCTTGGTCCCGGAGAGCTCCTACGAGCAGTACTTC. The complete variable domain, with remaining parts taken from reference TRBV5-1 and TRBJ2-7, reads KAGVTQTPRYLIKTRGQQVTLSCSPISGHRSVSWYQQTPGQGLQFLFEYFSETQRNKGNFPGRFSGRQFSNSRSEMNVSTLELGDSALYLCASSLVPESSYEQYFGPGTRLTVT.

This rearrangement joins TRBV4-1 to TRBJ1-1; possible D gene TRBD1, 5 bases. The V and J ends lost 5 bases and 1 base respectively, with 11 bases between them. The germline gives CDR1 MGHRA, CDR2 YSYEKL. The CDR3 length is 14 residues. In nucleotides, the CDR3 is TGCGCCAGCAGCGAACAGGTTAGGAACACTGAAGCTTTCTTT. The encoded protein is CASSEQVRNTEAFF.

The CDR3, as DNA: TGTGCCAGGGGAACAGGACTAGCCAGCACAGATACGCAGTATTTT. Translation gives CARGTGLASTDTQYF. The chain joins TRBV7-9 to TRBJ2-3; the match to TRBD2 covers 8 bases. This CDR3 is 15 amino acids long. The V segment lost 9 bases and the J segment 0 bases; nucleotides outside the gene matches: 8. Germline V lookup: CDR1 SEHNR, CDR2 FQNEAQ (reference sequence).

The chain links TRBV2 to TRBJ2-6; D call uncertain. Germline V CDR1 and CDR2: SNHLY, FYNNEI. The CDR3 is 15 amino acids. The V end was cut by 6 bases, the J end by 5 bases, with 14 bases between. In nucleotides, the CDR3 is TGTGCCAGCAGACCGGACGGCCTCCGGGCCAACGTCCTGACTTTC. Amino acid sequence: CASRPDGLRANVLTF.

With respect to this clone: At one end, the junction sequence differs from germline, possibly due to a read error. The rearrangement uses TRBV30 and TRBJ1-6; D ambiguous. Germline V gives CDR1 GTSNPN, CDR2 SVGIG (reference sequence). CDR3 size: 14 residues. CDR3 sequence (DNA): TGTGCCTGGAGTGCAACCCTCTCCGGGTTTGGCGTAACTTTT. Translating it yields CAWSATLSGFGVTF.

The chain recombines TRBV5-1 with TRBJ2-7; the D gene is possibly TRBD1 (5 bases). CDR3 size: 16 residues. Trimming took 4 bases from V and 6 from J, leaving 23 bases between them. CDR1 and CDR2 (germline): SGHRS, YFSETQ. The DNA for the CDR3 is TGCGCCAGCAGCCCTCCGGTCGACAGTTACCTCTCCGAGCAGTACTTC. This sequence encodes CASSPPVDSYLSEQYF.

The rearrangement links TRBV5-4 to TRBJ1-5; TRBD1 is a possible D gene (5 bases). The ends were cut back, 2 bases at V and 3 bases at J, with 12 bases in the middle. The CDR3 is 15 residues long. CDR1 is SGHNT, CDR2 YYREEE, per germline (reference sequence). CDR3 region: CASSLGQGNNQPQHF. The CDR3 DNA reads TGTGCCAGCAGCTTAGGGCAGGGAAACAATCAGCCCCAGCATTTT.

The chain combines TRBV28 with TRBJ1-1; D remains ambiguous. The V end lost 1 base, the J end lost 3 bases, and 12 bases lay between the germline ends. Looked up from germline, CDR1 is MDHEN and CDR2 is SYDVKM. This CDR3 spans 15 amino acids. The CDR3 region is CASSLYDVRDTEAFF. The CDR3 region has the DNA TGTGCCAGCAGTTTATATGACGTAAGAGACACTGAAGCTTTCTTT.

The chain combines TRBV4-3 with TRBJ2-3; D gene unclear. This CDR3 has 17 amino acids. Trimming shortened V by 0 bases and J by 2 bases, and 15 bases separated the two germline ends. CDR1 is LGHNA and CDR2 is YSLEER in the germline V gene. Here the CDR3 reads CASSQDLGSMNTDTQYF. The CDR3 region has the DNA TGCGCCAGCAGCCAAGATCTCGGTAGTATGAACACAGATACGCAGTATTTT.

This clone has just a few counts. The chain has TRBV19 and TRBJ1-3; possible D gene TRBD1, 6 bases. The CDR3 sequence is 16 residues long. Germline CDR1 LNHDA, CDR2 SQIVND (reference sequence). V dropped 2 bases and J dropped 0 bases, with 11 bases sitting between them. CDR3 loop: CASSIPGQNSGNTIYF. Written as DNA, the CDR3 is TGTGCCAGTAGTATACCCGGACAGAACTCTGGAAACACCATATATTTT.

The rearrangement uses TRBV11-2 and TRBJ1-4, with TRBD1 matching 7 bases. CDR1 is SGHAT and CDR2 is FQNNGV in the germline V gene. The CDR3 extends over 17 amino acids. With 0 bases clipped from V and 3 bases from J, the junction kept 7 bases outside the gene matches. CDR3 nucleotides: TGTGCCAGCAGCTTAGAGGGCAGGGGGAGAGCTAATGAAAAACTGTTTTTT. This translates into CASSLEGRGRANEKLFF.

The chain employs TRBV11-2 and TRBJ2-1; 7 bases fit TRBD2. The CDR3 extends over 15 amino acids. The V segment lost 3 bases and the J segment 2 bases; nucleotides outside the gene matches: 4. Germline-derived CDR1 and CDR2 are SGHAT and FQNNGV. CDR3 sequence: CASSFIGTTYNEQFF. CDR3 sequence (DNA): TGTGCCAGCAGCTTTATAGGGACTACCTACAATGAGCAGTTCTTC.

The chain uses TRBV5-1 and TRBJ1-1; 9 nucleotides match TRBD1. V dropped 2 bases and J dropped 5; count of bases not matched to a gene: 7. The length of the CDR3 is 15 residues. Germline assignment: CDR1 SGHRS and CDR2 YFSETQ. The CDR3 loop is CASSLDAGTGTEAFF. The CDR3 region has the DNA TGCGCCAGCAGCTTAGACGCCGGGACAGGGACTGAAGCTTTCTTT. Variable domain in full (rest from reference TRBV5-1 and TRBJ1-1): KAGVTQTPRYLIKTRGQQVTLSCSPISGHRSVSWYQQTPGQGLQFLFEYFSETQRNKGNFPGRFSGRQFSNSRSEMNVSTLELGDSALYLCASSLDAGTGTEAFFGQGTRLTVV.

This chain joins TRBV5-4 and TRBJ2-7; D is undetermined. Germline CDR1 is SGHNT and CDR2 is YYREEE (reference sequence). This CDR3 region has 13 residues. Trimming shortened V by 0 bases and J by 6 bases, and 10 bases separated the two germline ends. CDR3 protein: CASSLEAGPEQYF. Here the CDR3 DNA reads TGTGCCAGCAGCTTGGAGGCTGGCCCCGAGCAGTACTTC.

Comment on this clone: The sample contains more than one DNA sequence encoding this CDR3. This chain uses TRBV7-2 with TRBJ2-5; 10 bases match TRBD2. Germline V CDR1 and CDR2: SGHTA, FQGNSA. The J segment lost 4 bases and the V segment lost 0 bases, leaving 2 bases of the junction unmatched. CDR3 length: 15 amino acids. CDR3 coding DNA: TGTGCCAGCAGCTTAGCCCTAGCGGGAGTAGAGACCCAGTACTTC. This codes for CASSLALAGVETQYF.

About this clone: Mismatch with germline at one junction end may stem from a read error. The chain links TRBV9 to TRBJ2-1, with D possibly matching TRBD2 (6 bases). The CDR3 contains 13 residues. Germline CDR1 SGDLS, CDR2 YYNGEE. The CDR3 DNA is TGTGCCAGCAGCGTAGAGGATAGCGGTGCCCCCGTCTTC. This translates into CASSVEDSGAPVF.

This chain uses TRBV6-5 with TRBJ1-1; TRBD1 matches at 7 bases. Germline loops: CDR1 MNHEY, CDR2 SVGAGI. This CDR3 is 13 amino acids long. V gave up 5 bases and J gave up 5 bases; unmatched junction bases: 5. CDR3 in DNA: TGTGCCAGCAGTCCACAGGGGTTAACTGAAGCTTTCTTT. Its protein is CASSPQGLTEAFF.

The CDR3 DNA is TGCGCCAGCAGCGTGACAGGGAACACTGAAGCTTTCTTT. Its protein is CASSVTGNTEAFF. The rearrangement links TRBV5-1 to TRBJ1-1, with D maybe TRBD1 (6 bases). The germline gives CDR1 SGHRS, CDR2 YFSETQ. Trimming stripped 4 bases from V and 1 base from J, with 8 bases between. The CDR3 length is 13 residues.

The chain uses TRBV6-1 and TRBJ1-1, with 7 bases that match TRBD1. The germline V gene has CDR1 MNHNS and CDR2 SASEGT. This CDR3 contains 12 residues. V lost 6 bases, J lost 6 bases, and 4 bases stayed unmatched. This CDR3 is CASRPDRAEAFF. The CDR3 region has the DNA TGTGCCAGCAGGCCAGACAGGGCTGAAGCTTTCTTT.

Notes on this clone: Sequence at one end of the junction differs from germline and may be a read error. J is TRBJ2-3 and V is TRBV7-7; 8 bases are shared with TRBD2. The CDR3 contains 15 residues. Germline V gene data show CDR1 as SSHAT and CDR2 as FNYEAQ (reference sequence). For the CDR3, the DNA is TGTGCTAGCAGTCCAGGACTAGCAGCCACAGATACGCAGTATTTT. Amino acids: CASSPGLAATDTQYF.

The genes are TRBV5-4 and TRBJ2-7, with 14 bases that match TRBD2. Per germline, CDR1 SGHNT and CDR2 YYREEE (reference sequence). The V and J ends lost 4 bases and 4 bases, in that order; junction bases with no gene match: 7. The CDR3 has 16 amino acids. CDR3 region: CASSAGLAGVAYEQYF. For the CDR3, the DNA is TGTGCCAGCAGCGCGGGACTAGCGGGGGTCGCTTACGAGCAGTACTTC. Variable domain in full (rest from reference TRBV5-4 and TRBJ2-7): ETGVTQSPTHLIKTRGQQVTLRCSSQSGHNTVSWYQQALGQGPQFIFQYYREEENGRGNFPPRFSGLQFPNYSSELNVNALELDDSALYLCASSAGLAGVAYEQYFGPGTRLTVT.

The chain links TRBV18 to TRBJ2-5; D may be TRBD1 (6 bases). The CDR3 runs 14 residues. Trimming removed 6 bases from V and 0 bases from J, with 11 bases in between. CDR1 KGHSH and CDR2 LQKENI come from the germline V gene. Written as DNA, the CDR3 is TGTGCCAGCTCGAAAGGGGGAAACCAAGAGACCCAGTACTTC. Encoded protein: CASSKGGNQETQYF.